The 27 T cell receptor beta chains below come from one sample, sequenced in a study of cytomegalovirus exposure and HLA in healthy donors. Both 60 Vbeta primers and 13 Jbeta primers went into the PCR. This table comes from immunoSEQ multiplex PCR, and its TCRdb copy is limited to in-frame clones, with some not included. In the table there are over 150,000 clones, roughly 83% of which are singletons. Sequencing was carried out using PBMCs. Every receptor here comes from a man younger than 45 in good health and CMV-seropositive.

The chain recombines TRBV28 with TRBJ2-5; weak D call: TRBD1 (6 bases). V was trimmed by 6 bases and J by 1 base, leaving 12 bases between them. CDR1 and CDR2 (germline): MDHEN, SYDVKM. This CDR3 is 14 amino acids long. Written as DNA, the CDR3 is TGTGCCAGCAGCAACGGACAGATCCAAGAGACCCAGTACTTC. Amino acids: CASSNGQIQETQYF.

This sequence joins TRBV10-3 and TRBJ2-1, with 7 bases aligning to TRBD2. Germline V gene lookup returns CDR1 ENHRY and CDR2 SYGVKD. The CDR3 is 16 residues long. V was clipped by 3 bases and J by 5 bases; unmatched bases: 10. The CDR3 sequence is CAISDLGGKSDNEQFF. The CDR3 DNA sequence: TGTGCCATCAGTGACTTGGGAGGGAAGTCTGACAATGAGCAGTTCTTC.

The table lists this clone with a count of one. The chain joins TRBV28 to TRBJ2-3; D perhaps matches TRBD1 (5 bases). CDR3 size: 14 residues. Germline-derived CDR1 and CDR2 are MDHEN and SYDVKM. Trimming removed 6 bases from V and 0 bases from J, with 10 bases in between. Here the CDR3 reads CASRNTGSTDTQYF. In DNA, the CDR3 is TGTGCCAGCAGAAATACAGGTAGCACAGATACGCAGTATTTT.

The chain uses TRBV18 and TRBJ1-1, with 7 nucleotides matching TRBD1. The junction had 9 bases not matched to a gene; V was cut back by 3 bases and J by 5 bases. The V gene's germline CDR1 is KGHSH and CDR2 LQKENI. The CDR3 runs to 15 residues. CDR3 nucleotide sequence: TGTGCCAGCTCACCCTCACAGGGGTGGTTAACTGAAGCTTTCTTT. Residues: CASSPSQGWLTEAFF.

This clone was counted only a few times. This chain links TRBV6-5 with TRBJ1-4, with D unresolved. Germline assignment: CDR1 MNHEY and CDR2 SVGAGI. Between the trimmed V and J ends, which lost 6 bases and 0 bases, there was a span of 11 bases. The CDR3 consists of 15 residues. The CDR3 region has the DNA TGTGCCAGCAGCAGCCTCGGGACAACTAATGAAAAACTGTTTTTT. Translating it yields CASSSLGTTNEKLFF.

The V and J genes are TRBV21-1 and TRBJ2-1; the table's D gene call, TRBD2, was not cross checked with the DNA. TRBV21-1 corresponds to a pseudogene. This CDR3 spans 16 amino acids. This CDR3 is CASSKEGTSGNNEQFF. DNA of the CDR3: TGTGCCAGCAGCAAAGAAGGGACTAGCGGGAACAATGAGCAGTTCTTC.

V is TRBV4-1 and J is TRBJ1-3, with 8 bases lining up with TRBD1. This CDR3 has 17 residues. V lost 1 base to trimming and J lost 0 bases; unmatched junction nucleotides: 5. The germline V gene encodes CDR1 MGHRA and CDR2 YSYEKL. DNA of the CDR3: TGCGCCAGCAGCCAAGGGGACAGGCAGAACTCTGGAAACACCATATATTTT. This sequence encodes CASSQGDRQNSGNTIYF.

A single count supports this clone. The chain recombines TRBV19 with TRBJ1-2; a weak D match, TRBD1 (6 bases). V was shortened by 10 bases and J by 8 bases, with 32 bases between the two germline ends. This CDR3 has 17 residues. Germline CDR1 is LNHDA and CDR2 is SQIVND (reference sequence). CDR3 in amino acids: CATLLGGLAGGAGGYTF. DNA of the CDR3: TGTGCCACCCTACTCGGGGGCTTGGCGGGGGGCGCTGGAGGCTACACCTTC.

The chain links TRBV7-3 to TRBJ1-2, with a tentative D call TRBD1 (5 bases). V was shortened by 5 bases and J by 6 bases, with 19 bases between the two germline ends. The CDR3 loop spans 15 amino acids. Per germline, CDR1 SGHTA and CDR2 FQGTGA. The DNA of the CDR3 is TGTGCCAGCAGCCCGGGGATCGGGGGAGTGGATGGCTACACCTTC. Its protein product is CASSPGIGGVDGYTF.

This chain connects TRBV7-9 to TRBJ1-1; no clear D. V lost 4 bases and J 2 bases, leaving 11 bases between the germline ends. CDR3 length equals 14 residues. Looked up from germline, CDR1 is SEHNR and CDR2 is FQNEAQ (reference sequence). DNA for the CDR3: TGTGCCAGCAGCTACCCCTGGCCTAACACTGAAGCTTTCTTT. It specifies CASSYPWPNTEAFF. Full variable domain (rest looked up from reference TRBV7-9 and TRBJ1-1): DTGVSQNPRHKITKRGQNVTFRCDPISEHNRLYWYRQTLGQGPEFLTYFQNEAQLEKSRLLSDRFSAERPKGSFSTLEIQRTEQGDSAMYLCASSYPWPNTEAFFGQGTRLTVV.

The chain uses TRBV5-1 and TRBJ2-7, with TRBD1 matching 9 bases. After removal of 2 bases from V and 2 bases from J, the junction contained 2 bases not matched to a gene. This CDR3 spans 14 amino acids. Germline CDR1 reads SGHRS; CDR2 reads YFSETQ. Written as DNA, the CDR3 is TGCGCCAGCAGCTTCACAGGGGGCACCTACGAGCAGTACTTC. This gives the protein CASSFTGGTYEQYF.

The chain couples TRBV5-4 to TRBJ2-1; 9 nucleotides line up with TRBD2. The CDR3 spans 16 residues. The V gene end was trimmed by 0 bases and the J gene end by 6 bases; junction bases not matched to a gene: 7. Germline lookup yields CDR1 SGHNT and CDR2 YYREEE (reference sequence). The CDR3 protein is CASSLAGTSRGNEQFF. The DNA for the CDR3 is TGTGCCAGCAGCTTGGCTGGGACTAGCAGGGGCAATGAGCAGTTCTTC.

This chain uses TRBV28 with TRBJ1-3; TRBD1 aligns across 7 bases. V gave up 5 bases and J gave up 4 bases; unmatched junction bases: 8. The length of the CDR3 is 15 residues. Looked up from germline, CDR1 is MDHEN and CDR2 is SYDVKM. CDR3 nucleotide sequence: TGTGCCAGCAGTCGATCTACAGGGGTCGGAAACACCATATATTTT. This encodes CASSRSTGVGNTIYF.

The chain couples TRBV5-6 to TRBJ2-7, with no clear D. V was cut by 4 bases and J by 0 bases, with 14 bases left in between. The germline V gene has CDR1 SGHDT and CDR2 YYEEEE. CDR3 length: 15 amino acids. In DNA form, the CDR3 reads TGTGCCAGCAGCCATGCACCAGGCAGCTCCTACGAGCAGTACTTC. This translates into CASSHAPGSSYEQYF.

The chain is built from TRBV19 and TRBJ1-4; no firm D call. The germline gives CDR1 LNHDA, CDR2 SQIVND (reference sequence). The CDR3 extends over 14 amino acids. V was shortened by 6 bases and J by 4 bases, with 12 bases between the two germline ends. CDR3 nucleotides: TGTGCCAGTAGAGGAGGGTTACTTAATGAAAAACTGTTTTTT. Its protein is CASRGGLLNEKLFF. Full variable domain (rest looked up from reference TRBV19 and TRBJ1-4): DGGITQSPKYLFRKEGQNVTLSCEQNLNHDAMYWYRQDPGQGLRLIYYSQIVNDFQKGDIAEGYSVSREKKESFPLTVTSAQKNPTAFYLCASRGGLLNEKLFFGSGTQLSVL.

This chain links TRBV19 with TRBJ1-6; D might be TRBD1 (5 bases). V lost 3 bases and J lost 12, with 12 bases in between. This CDR3 is built from 13 residues. Germline CDR1 and CDR2: LNHDA and SQIVND (reference sequence). CDR3 amino acids: CASSIVGGKPLHF. In nucleotides, the CDR3 is TGTGCCAGTAGTATCGTCGGGGGGAAACCCCTCCACTTT.

The chain employs TRBV4-3 and TRBJ2-5, with TRBD2 matching 9 bases. Germline V gene data show CDR1 as LGHNA and CDR2 as YSLEER. The CDR3 loop spans 16 amino acids. The V gene end was trimmed by 2 bases and the J gene end by 7 bases; junction bases not matched to a gene: 11. As DNA, the CDR3 is TGCGCCAGCAGCCAATCTCTAGCGGGATCCGTGGGGACCCAGTACTTC. Its translation is CASSQSLAGSVGTQYF.

Here the CDR3 reads CASSGLELSTDTQYF. CDR3 in DNA: TGTGCCAGCAGTGGGTTGGAGCTGTCCACAGATACGCAGTATTTT. The rearrangement uses TRBV27 and TRBJ2-3; D unresolved. This CDR3 is built from 15 residues. Trimming took 5 bases from V and 2 from J, leaving 14 bases between them. Germline V CDR1 and CDR2: MNHEY, SMNVEV (reference sequence).

The CDR3 bases are TGTGCCAGCAGTCCAGGGGCCGGTACCGGGGAGCTGTTTTTT. Amino acids: CASSPGAGTGELFF. The chain joins TRBV25-1 to TRBJ2-2; D may be TRBD1 (6 bases). The CDR3 runs to 14 residues. The V and J ends lost 5 bases and 5 bases respectively, with 12 bases between them. CDR1 MGHDK and CDR2 SYGVNS come from the germline V gene. The full variable domain, rest sourced from reference TRBV25-1 and TRBJ2-2, is EADIYQTPRYLVIGTGKKITLECSQTMGHDKMYWYQQDPGMELHLIHYSYGVNSTEKGDLSSESTVSRIRTEHFPLTLESARPSHTSQYLCASSPGAGTGELFFGEGSRLTVL.

V and J are TRBV27 and TRBJ1-6; D is unresolved. Germline assignment: CDR1 MNHEY and CDR2 SMNVEV (reference sequence). The V gene lost 7 bases and the J gene lost 0 bases, with 19 bases spanning the gap. The CDR3 consists of 18 residues. The CDR3 loop reads CASMGMNGRSSYNSPLHF. CDR3 DNA sequence: TGTGCCAGCATGGGTATGAACGGTCGGAGCTCCTATAATTCACCCCTCCACTTT.

This chain links TRBV29-1 with TRBJ1-3; D may be TRBD1 (6 bases). Trimming left V 8 bases short and J 7 bases short, with 12 bases between. Germline V CDR1 and CDR2: SQVTM, ANQGSEA. This CDR3 contains 11 residues. CDR3 nucleotide sequence: TGCAGCTTCCGGCAGGGGAACACCATATATTTT. Residues: CSFRQGNTIYF.

The rearrangement uses TRBV18 and TRBJ2-5, with a weak D call TRBD1 (5 bases). The germline V and J ends were trimmed by 5 bases and 1 base, with 8 bases remaining between them. The germline gives CDR1 KGHSH, CDR2 LQKENI. The CDR3 covers 13 residues. CDR3 sequence: CASSYDSQETQYF. The CDR3, as DNA: TGTGCCAGCTCATACGACAGCCAAGAGACCCAGTACTTC. The whole variable domain, filled in from reference TRBV18 and TRBJ2-5, reads NAGVMQNPRHLVRRRGQEARLRCSPMKGHSHVYWYRQLPEEGLKFMVYLQKENIIDESGMPKERFSAEFPKEGPSILRIQQVVRGDSAAYFCASSYDSQETQYFGPGTRLLVL.

The chain has TRBV27 and TRBJ1-1, with D maybe TRBD1 (5 bases). The CDR3 is 15 residues long. The germline V gene has CDR1 MNHEY and CDR2 SMNVEV (reference sequence). V dropped 2 bases and J dropped 6 bases, with 16 bases sitting between them. The CDR3 DNA is TGTGCCAGCAGTTTAGGGGCAGTCCAAGGATCTGAAGCTTTCTTT. Translating it yields CASSLGAVQGSEAFF.

This rearrangement joins TRBV5-6 to TRBJ1-2; a weak D match, TRBD1 (6 bases). Germline V CDR1 and CDR2: SGHDT, YYEEEE. This CDR3 spans 15 amino acids. V lost 0 bases to trimming and J lost 3 bases, with 12 bases between them. CDR3 sequence (DNA): TGTGCCAGCAGCTTGGGACAGGCTCGACACTATGGCTACACCTTC. Translating it yields CASSLGQARHYGYTF. The full variable domain, its missing parts supplied by reference TRBV5-6 and TRBJ1-2, is DAGVTQSPTHLIKTRGQQVTLRCSPKSGHDTVSWYQQALGQGPQFIFQYYEEEERQRGNFPDRFSGHQFPNYSSELNVNALLLGDSALYLCASSLGQARHYGYTFGSGTRLTVV.

The chain carries TRBV6-5 and TRBJ1-5; TRBD1 aligns across 7 bases. Germline assignment: CDR1 MNHEY and CDR2 SVGAGI. This CDR3 has 13 amino acids. With V trimmed by 4 bases and J by 7 bases, 4 bases remained unmatched. The CDR3 region is CASSSSDRQPQHF. CDR3 in DNA: TGTGCCAGCAGTTCGTCGGACAGGCAGCCCCAGCATTTT.

The chain joins TRBV6-1 to TRBJ1-1, with 7 bases that match TRBD1. The V and J ends lost 5 bases and 7 bases, in that order; junction bases with no gene match: 7. From germline, CDR1 is MNHNS and CDR2 SASEGT. CDR3 length equals 13 residues. The CDR3 loop is CASSFRRQGEAFF. CDR3 DNA: TGTGCCAGCAGTTTCCGACGACAGGGTGAAGCTTTCTTT.

The chain has TRBV28 and TRBJ2-7, with 8 bases lining up with TRBD1. Germline trimming cut 4 bases from V and 6 bases from J; bases unmatched to any gene: 8. The CDR3 totals 14 residues. From germline, CDR1 is MDHEN and CDR2 SYDVKM. This chain's CDR3 is CASSYQGGQGEQYF. In DNA, the CDR3 is TGTGCCAGCAGTTACCAAGGTGGACAGGGCGAGCAGTACTTC.